A single sample is the source of the 30 T cell receptor beta chains below, sequenced in a study of blood T cells in healthy people across ages. The second PCR ran roughly 6 to 11 cycles with a sample-barcoded 5' primer and J-beta primers. TCRdb analysed the 5' RACE reads with MiXCR anew, one entry per CDR3 protein. The table records about 1.6 million distinct CDR3 sequences, approximately 32% of them present only once. Material for sequencing was blood. The origin of the receptors is a young woman in good health.

This clonotype was counted between two and nine times. The chain employs TRBV7-2 and TRBJ2-1, with a weak D call TRBD2 (6 bases). Germline V gene lookup returns CDR1 SGHTA and CDR2 FQGNSA. This CDR3 comprises 15 residues. Trimming cost V 2 bases and J 4 bases, with 12 bases left between them. DNA for the CDR3: TGTGCCAGCAGCTTACCTGGTAGCGGTTACAATGAGCAGTTCTTC. Its translation: CASSLPGSGYNEQFF.

This clonotype was detected a few times. This chain uses TRBV11-1 with TRBJ2-7; D possibly corresponds to TRBD1 (6 bases). Per the germline V gene, CDR1 is SGHAT and CDR2 is FQDESV (reference sequence). Trimming took 4 bases from V and 2 from J, leaving 18 bases between them. This CDR3 spans 16 amino acids. The CDR3 region is CASSSAGRGTTYEQYF. In DNA, the CDR3 is TGTGCCAGCAGCTCAGCCGGCAGGGGCACTACCTACGAGCAGTACTTC.

V is TRBV29-1 and J is TRBJ2-5; 8 bases fit TRBD1. Germline assignment: CDR1 SQVTM and CDR2 ANQGSEA. With 6 bases clipped from V and 10 bases from J, the junction kept 4 bases outside the gene matches. The CDR3 is 10 amino acids. Here the CDR3 DNA reads TGCAGCGTCGGACAGGGTAGCCAGTACTTC. Amino acids: CSVGQGSQYF.

This chain joins TRBV4-1 and TRBJ2-1; D may be TRBD2 (5 bases). From germline, CDR1 is MGHRA and CDR2 YSYEKL. Trimming took off 9 bases at V and 8 bases at J, with 11 bases between the two ends. There are 11 residues in the CDR3. DNA for the CDR3: TGCGCCAGGTCGAAAGCGGATGAGCAGTTCTTC. Translating it yields CARSKADEQFF.

The chain carries TRBV6-1 and TRBJ1-2; no firm D call. The CDR3 runs 14 residues. Germline V gives CDR1 MNHNS, CDR2 SASEGT. V was trimmed by 2 bases and J by 1 base, leaving 8 bases between them. The CDR3 DNA follows: TGTGCCAGCAGTGAACTGGGAGGTAACTATGGCTACACCTTC. This codes for CASSELGGNYGYTF.

This chain links TRBV28 with TRBJ2-1, with D possibly matching TRBD2 (6 bases). The CDR3 extends over 16 amino acids. Germline V gene lookup returns CDR1 MDHEN and CDR2 SYDVKM. Deletions cut 2 bases from V and 7 bases from J, with 18 bases between. The CDR3 here is CASSLGHGTVRNEQFF. CDR3 DNA sequence: TGTGCCAGCAGTTTAGGGCACGGGACTGTTAGGAATGAGCAGTTCTTC.

This chain connects TRBV3-1 to TRBJ2-7; perhaps TRBD1 as D (5 bases). CDR1 LGHDT and CDR2 YNNKEL come from the germline V gene (reference sequence). The CDR3 consists of 12 residues. The ends were cut back, 3 bases at V and 6 bases at J, with 9 bases in the middle. In DNA form, the CDR3 reads TGTGCCAGCAGCCACACCCAGGGCGAGCAGTACTTC. Amino acids: CASSHTQGEQYF.

About this clonotype: This clone may be a read error of a much larger clone one base away. This chain uses TRBV7-4 with TRBJ2-7, with 9 bases fitting TRBD1. V shed 2 bases, J shed 7 bases, and the junction held 12 bases outside the gene matches. CDR3 length: 16 amino acids. Germline lookup yields CDR1 SGHVT and CDR2 SQSDAQ. For the CDR3, the DNA is TGTGCCAGCAGCTTACTGCGTAGGGACAGGGTAGATGAGCAGTACTTC. It specifies CASSLLRRDRVDEQYF.

This clonotype was seen a handful of times. This may stem from a read error, because a much larger clone lies one nucleotide away. The V and J genes are TRBV7-3 and TRBJ2-1; the match to TRBD1 covers 8 bases. CDR3 length: 12 residues. Germline V lookup: CDR1 SGHTA, CDR2 FQGTGA. V lost 8 bases to trimming and J lost 6 bases; unmatched junction nucleotides: 3. CDR3 sequence: CASGTGGNEQFF. As DNA, the CDR3 is TGTGCCAGCGGAACAGGGGGCAATGAGCAGTTCTTC.

The rearrangement uses TRBV12-3 or TRBV12-4 and TRBJ2-1; D gene ambiguous. There are 12 residues in the CDR3. V shed 8 bases and J shed 4 bases, with 9 bases lying between them. The CDR3 sequence: CASGVAYNEQFF. The CDR3 DNA is TGTGCCAGCGGAGTGGCTTACAATGAGCAGTTCTTC.

This clonotype was observed at least ten times. This chain connects TRBV20-1 to TRBJ1-4; 7 bases fit TRBD1. CDR3 length: 16 amino acids. Germline CDR1 DFQATT, CDR2 SNEGSKA (reference sequence). The ends lost 5 bases at V and 5 bases at J; junction bases unmatched: 14. CDR3 sequence reads: CSALQGLTKANEKLFF. CDR3 DNA sequence: TGCAGTGCTTTACAGGGGTTAACCAAAGCCAATGAAAAACTGTTTTTT.

Many counts were recorded for this clonotype. The chain joins TRBV4-2 to TRBJ2-7, with D uncertain. Trimming took 0 bases from V and 2 from J, leaving 8 bases between them. The germline V gene encodes CDR1 LGHNA and CDR2 YNFKEQ. This CDR3 contains 14 residues. Here the CDR3 reads CASSQDSVTYEQYF. CDR3 coding DNA: TGTGCCAGCAGCCAAGATTCGGTCACCTACGAGCAGTACTTC.

This clonotype was counted many times. CDR3 coding DNA: TGCAGCGTTGTGGGACAGGGAGGTTCCTACGAGCAGTACTTC. This translates into CSVVGQGGSYEQYF. The chain joins TRBV29-1 to TRBJ2-7; 9 bases match TRBD1. The CDR3 runs 14 residues. V dropped 4 bases and J dropped 1; count of bases not matched to a gene: 5. Germline V CDR1 and CDR2: SQVTM, ANQGSEA.

This clonotype was counted a few times. DNA for the CDR3: TGTGCCAGCAGCTTAGGTACCCGTTACTACGAGCAGTACTTC. Its translation is CASSLGTRYYEQYF. The J gene is TRBJ2-7, the V gene TRBV7-2; no clear D. The CDR3 covers 14 residues. Between the trimmed V and J ends, which lost 1 base and 3 bases, there was a span of 10 bases. Looked up from germline, CDR1 is SGHTA and CDR2 is FQGNSA.

This rearrangement joins TRBV6-1 to TRBJ2-6; either TRBD1 or TRBD2 may fit D (5 bases each). With 1 base removed from V and 2 bases from J, the gap between germline ends came to 12 bases. CDR3 length: 17 residues. CDR1 and CDR2 (germline): MNHNS, SASEGT. In DNA form, the CDR3 reads TGTGCCAGCAGTGAAGATTCGGGGCTTGCTGGGGCCAACGTCCTGACTTTC. Translation gives CASSEDSGLAGANVLTF.

There are a few counts of this clonotype. The rearrangement links TRBV20-1 to TRBJ2-7; the match to TRBD2 covers 7 bases. Germline loops: CDR1 DFQATT, CDR2 SNEGSKA (reference sequence). This CDR3 is 16 amino acids long. Unmatched junction bases numbered 12, after V lost 4 bases and J lost 0 bases. The CDR3 region has the DNA TGCAGTGCTACTAGACTAGCCCAAATTAGCTCCTACGAGCAGTACTTC. As protein: CSATRLAQISSYEQYF.

V is TRBV27 and J is TRBJ2-1; 7 bases align to TRBD2. Germline V gene lookup returns CDR1 MNHEY and CDR2 SMNVEV (reference sequence). V was clipped by 5 bases and J by 0 bases; unmatched bases: 7. This CDR3 comprises 16 residues. CDR3 in DNA: TGTGCCAGCAGTCCCTCGGCTAGCGGCTCCTACAATGAGCAGTTCTTC. Protein sequence: CASSPSASGSYNEQFF.

The chain carries TRBV7-2 and TRBJ1-4, with D unclear. This CDR3 is 15 amino acids long. The V gene's germline CDR1 is SGHTA and CDR2 FQGNSA. Trimming removed 1 base at V and 4 bases at J, with 10 bases between. The CDR3 DNA follows: TGTGCCAGCAGCTTAGGCAGGAACCTTAATGAAAAACTGTTTTTT. Its protein product is CASSLGRNLNEKLFF.

This clonotype was counted only a few times. The chain recombines TRBV6-5 with TRBJ1-1; D call uncertain. With 0 bases removed from V and 1 base from J, the gap between germline ends came to 9 bases. There are 15 residues in the CDR3. Germline V CDR1 and CDR2: MNHEY, SVGAGI. As DNA, the CDR3 is TGTGCCAGCAGTTACTCGAGTTCCGGGAACACTGAAGCTTTCTTT. Translating it yields CASSYSSSGNTEAFF.

The chain recombines TRBV25-1 with TRBJ1-5, with D tentatively TRBD1 (5 bases). The germline V gene has CDR1 MGHDK and CDR2 SYGVNS. CDR3 length equals 13 residues. V dropped 5 bases and J dropped 5 bases, with 10 bases sitting between them. In DNA form, the CDR3 reads TGTGCCAGCAGTTGGGGGGACCATCAGCCCCAGCATTTT. Amino acid sequence: CASSWGDHQPQHF.

The chain is built from TRBV20-1 and TRBJ2-4; tentative D call: TRBD2 (6 bases). The DNA matches TRBJ2-7 better at its end, which makes the J call doubtful. CDR3 size: 12 residues. The germline V gene encodes CDR1 DFQATT and CDR2 SNEGSKA (reference sequence). CDR3 sequence reads: CSAPRRGGEQYF. The DNA of the CDR3 is TGCAGTGCCCCTAGGCGGGGAGGCGAGCAGTACTTC.

On this clonotype itself: This clone may be a read error of a much larger clone one base away. The rearrangement uses TRBV5-5 and TRBJ2-3; tentative D call: TRBD2 (6 bases). Germline values: CDR1 SGHKS, CDR2 YYEKEE (reference sequence). This CDR3 has 13 amino acids. The CDR3 bases are TGTACCAGCAGCTTGGGAGGCGAGGATACGCAGTATTTT. Its protein product is CTSSLGGEDTQYF.

The table lists this clonotype with many counts. This chain connects TRBV29-1 to TRBJ2-7; 11 positions match TRBD2. The V and J ends lost 7 bases and 0 bases, in that order; junction bases with no gene match: 20. There are 19 residues in the CDR3. Germline CDR1 reads SQVTM; CDR2 reads ANQGSEA. In nucleotides, the CDR3 is TGCAGCGCAGCCGGCGGCGGACTAGCGGGCGGTTCAAGCTCCTACGAGCAGTACTTC. Amino acid sequence: CSAAGGGLAGGSSSYEQYF.

Remarks on this clonotype: A much more abundant neighbour one base away suggests this may be a read error. The chain recombines TRBV29-1 with TRBJ2-1; tentative D call: TRBD2 (6 bases). The ends were cut back, 7 bases at V and 5 bases at J, with 12 bases in the middle. The CDR3 loop spans 12 amino acids. Germline V gives CDR1 SQVTM, CDR2 ANQGSEA. CDR3 residues: CSGTNGHNEQFF. The CDR3 nucleotides read TGCAGCGGGACTAACGGTCACAATGAGCAGTTCTTC.

This clonotype was found a few times. The J gene is TRBJ2-1, the V gene TRBV20-1; weak D call: TRBD1 (6 bases). CDR3 size: 16 residues. In germline, CDR1 is DFQATT, CDR2 SNEGSKA (reference sequence). The V and J ends lost 3 bases and 10 bases respectively, with 25 bases between them. The CDR3: CSASIFTGTTEAEQFF. The CDR3 nucleotides read TGCAGTGCTAGTATTTTTACAGGGACAACTGAGGCGGAGCAGTTCTTC.

This sequence joins TRBV20-1 and TRBJ1-1, with D uncertain. V lost 0 bases and J 6 bases, leaving 14 bases between the germline ends. This CDR3 region has 14 residues. Germline CDR1 is DFQATT and CDR2 is SNEGSKA (reference sequence). CDR3 nucleotides: TGCAGTGCTAGAGATGTTGGAACGGCGGCTGAAGCTTTCTTT. Its protein product is CSARDVGTAAEAFF.

About this clonotype: One end of the junction is discordant with germline, which a read error may explain. V usage is TRBV11-2 and J usage is TRBJ1-4; a weak D match, TRBD1 (5 bases). Germline-derived CDR1 and CDR2 are SGHAT and FQNNGV. This CDR3 comprises 14 residues. The CDR3 is CASSYAGGNEKLFF. CDR3 in DNA: TGTGCCAGCAGCTATGCCGGGGGTAACGAAAAGCTGTTTTTT.

In this sample, this clonotype turned up once. This chain uses TRBV5-1 with TRBJ2-1, with 10 bases matching TRBD1. The CDR3 has 15 amino acids. V lost 4 bases to trimming and J lost 6 bases; unmatched junction nucleotides: 7. Germline CDR1 SGHRS, CDR2 YFSETQ. The CDR3 is CASSPGQGTINEQFF. In DNA, the CDR3 is TGCGCCAGCAGCCCGGGACAGGGGACCATCAATGAGCAGTTCTTC.

V gene TRBV7-2 combines with J gene TRBJ2-7; D remains unclear. Germline V gene data show CDR1 as SGHTA and CDR2 as FQGNSA. Between the trimmed V and J ends, which lost 6 bases and 9 bases, there was a span of 12 bases. The CDR3 totals 11 residues. Here the CDR3 reads CASRQGWGQYF. For the CDR3, the DNA is TGTGCCAGCAGACAAGGGTGGGGGCAGTACTTC.

This clonotype appeared a single time. The chain is built from TRBV30 and TRBJ2-3; TRBD2 aligns across 9 bases. CDR1 is GTSNPN and CDR2 is SVGIG in the germline V gene (reference sequence). This CDR3 region has 16 residues. After removal of 0 bases from V and 6 bases from J, the junction contained 10 bases not matched to a gene. The CDR3 DNA sequence: TGTGCCTGGAGTGTATATTTGGGGACTAGCTATGATACGCAGTATTTT. It specifies CAWSVYLGTSYDTQYF.